Sequencing of this T cell receptor (beta chain) was carried out in a study of blood T cell repertoires in COVID-19. Study at large: From the United States, Italy and Spain came samples of acute and convalescent COVID-19.

With V trimmed by 0 bases and J by 7 bases, 3 bases remained unmatched. Germline CDR1 reads SGDLS; CDR2 reads YYNGEE. The length of the CDR3 is 14 residues. Membership in each cohort depended on participant-reported clinical history. Original handling: Amplification of reference gene primers was used by the study to estimate nucleated cell counts. Data came from immunoSEQ multiplex PCR; TCRdb stores just in-frame clones and leaves some out. For V, J and clone size, that table is used; D and trimming come from the DNA. The sample contains 250,000 or so clones, roughly 83% of which appear only once. The clonotype comes from a woman aged 45 to 65 who had recovered from COVID-19. This rearrangement joins TRBV9 to TRBJ1-1, with TRBD1 matching over 10 bases. The sequenced material came from PBMCs or T cells enriched from blood (not recorded which). DNA for the CDR3: TGTGCCAGCAGCGTAGGGGGACAGGGGTTTGAAGCTTTCTTT. Translated, it gives CASSVGGQGFEAFF.